A single sample is the source of the 10 T cell receptor beta chains below, sequenced in a study of T cell responses to AZD1222 COVID-19 vaccine. Method: immunoSEQ multiplex PCR; TCRdb's copy keeps in-frame clones and lacks some. The sample shows 120,000 to 150,000 clones, about 93% of them seen only once. The sequences come from peripheral blood, collected on day 0 of AZD1222 vaccination. These receptors all come from an adult in good health.

The chain has TRBV7-2 and TRBJ1-1, with D unresolved. In germline, CDR1 is SGHTA, CDR2 FQGNSA. The V and J ends lost 3 bases and 8 bases respectively, with 16 bases between them. The length of the CDR3 is 14 residues. The CDR3 spells CASSFGYAFGEAFF. In nucleotides, the CDR3 is TGTGCCAGCAGCTTTGGCTACGCCTTCGGCGAAGCTTTCTTT.

The J gene is TRBJ1-2, the V gene TRBV19, with TRBD1 matching 7 bases. This CDR3 region has 13 residues. The V gene's germline CDR1 is LNHDA and CDR2 SQIVND (reference sequence). The V segment lost 6 bases and the J segment 4 bases; nucleotides outside the gene matches: 5. This chain's CDR3 is CASRIQGTYGYTF. CDR3 sequence (DNA): TGTGCCAGTAGGATACAGGGGACCTATGGCTACACCTTC.

The rearrangement joins TRBV19 to TRBJ1-5; D is unclear. Germline CDR1 and CDR2: LNHDA and SQIVND (reference sequence). The CDR3 length is 16 residues. V lost 1 base and J lost 11, with 21 bases in between. CDR3 sequence: CASSIARQQAPGAQHF. As DNA, the CDR3 is TGTGCCAGTAGTATAGCCCGGCAGCAGGCCCCAGGAGCCCAGCATTTT.

The V and J genes are TRBV24-1 and TRBJ1-1; no clear D gene. V shed 10 bases and J shed 1 base, with 12 bases lying between them. This CDR3 region has 13 residues. Germline CDR1 and CDR2: KGHDR and SFDVKD. This chain's CDR3 is CATDRGPNTEAFF. The CDR3 DNA reads as TGTGCCACGGACCGAGGGCCGAACACTGAAGCTTTCTTT.

The chain recombines TRBV19 with TRBJ1-5; 10 nucleotides agree with TRBD1. There are 15 residues in the CDR3. The J segment lost 4 bases and the V segment lost 5 bases, leaving 5 bases of the junction unmatched. Germline values: CDR1 LNHDA, CDR2 SQIVND (reference sequence). This chain's CDR3 is CASSGSGQGNQPQHF. CDR3 nucleotide sequence: TGTGCCAGTAGTGGCTCGGGACAGGGGAATCAGCCCCAGCATTTT.

The genes are TRBV7-2 and TRBJ2-2; D is unresolved. V was clipped by 0 bases and J by 5 bases, with 10 bases between them. Germline V gives CDR1 SGHTA, CDR2 FQGNSA. The CDR3 extends over 15 amino acids. The CDR3: CASSLASELTGELFF. The CDR3 nucleotides read TGTGCCAGCAGCTTAGCGTCGGAACTAACCGGGGAGCTGTTTTTT.

This clone was seen once. The gene calls are TRBV21-1 and TRBJ1-4; TRBD1 was called by the table and not checked on the DNA. TRBV21-1 is annotated as a pseudogene. This CDR3 region has 17 residues. In DNA, the CDR3 is TGTGCCAGCAGCCCACGCTACCGGACAGGCGATTATGAAAAACTGTTTTTT. This gives the protein CASSPRYRTGDYEKLFF.

The V gene is TRBV6-5, the J gene TRBJ1-5; D not resolved. Germline V gene sequence: CDR1 MNHEY, CDR2 SVGAGI. V dropped 7 bases and J dropped 7 bases, with 14 bases sitting between them. This CDR3 spans 13 amino acids. This chain's CDR3 is CASTEGLYQPQHF. The CDR3 region has the DNA TGTGCCAGCACGGAGGGTCTGTACCAGCCCCAGCATTTT.

The chain joins TRBV6-2 or TRBV6-3 to TRBJ2-7; D unresolved. Looked up from germline, CDR1 is MNHEY and CDR2 is SVGEGT. The CDR3 totals 13 residues. Trimming removed 4 bases from V and 2 bases from J, with 9 bases in between. Written as DNA, the CDR3 is TGTGCCAGCAGTTCCAACGGGCCCTACGAGCAGTACTTC. As protein: CASSSNGPYEQYF.

J is TRBJ2-2 and V is TRBV28; either TRBD1 or TRBD2 may fit D (7 bases each). Germline V lookup: CDR1 MDHEN, CDR2 SYDVKM. The CDR3 runs to 19 residues. V dropped 7 bases and J dropped 5 bases, with 29 bases sitting between them. DNA of the CDR3: TGTGCCAGCATGTCCAAAAAATTTGCCAGGGGGGGTAAGACCGGGGAGCTGTTTTTT. The encoded protein is CASMSKKFARGGKTGELFF.